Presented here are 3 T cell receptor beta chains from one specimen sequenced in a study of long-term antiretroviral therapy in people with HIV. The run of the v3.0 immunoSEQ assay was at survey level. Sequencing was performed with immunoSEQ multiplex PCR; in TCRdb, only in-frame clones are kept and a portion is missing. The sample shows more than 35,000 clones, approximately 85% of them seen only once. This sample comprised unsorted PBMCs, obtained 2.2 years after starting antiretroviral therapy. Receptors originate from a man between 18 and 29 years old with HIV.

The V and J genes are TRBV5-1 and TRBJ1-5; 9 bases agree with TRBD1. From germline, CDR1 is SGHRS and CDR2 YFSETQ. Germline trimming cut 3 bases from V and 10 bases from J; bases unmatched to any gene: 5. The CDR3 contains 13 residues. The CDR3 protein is CASSWDRDEPQHF. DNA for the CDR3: TGCGCCAGCAGCTGGGACAGGGATGAACCCCAGCATTTT.

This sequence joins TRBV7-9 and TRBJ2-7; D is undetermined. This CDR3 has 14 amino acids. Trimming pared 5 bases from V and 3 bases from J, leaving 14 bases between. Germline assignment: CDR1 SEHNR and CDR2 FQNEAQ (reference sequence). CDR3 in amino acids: CASSLSSSVYEQYF. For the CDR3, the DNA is TGTGCCAGCAGCCTATCTTCGTCGGTCTACGAGCAGTACTTC.

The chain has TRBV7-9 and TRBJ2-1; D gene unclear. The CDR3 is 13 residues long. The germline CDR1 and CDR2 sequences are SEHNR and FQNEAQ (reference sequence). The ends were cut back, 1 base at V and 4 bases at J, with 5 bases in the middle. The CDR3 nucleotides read TGTGCCAGCAGCTTAGACACTTACAATGAGCAGTTCTTC. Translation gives CASSLDTYNEQFF.